Following are 30 T cell receptor beta chains from one sample sequenced in a study of radiation and T cells in renal cell carcinoma. Sequencing used immunoSEQ multiplex PCR; TCRdb keeps in-frame clones, though not all of them. This table holds about 130,000 clones, over 75% found once. Time point defined: blood 2 weeks post-SBRT. Noted treatment: 15 Gy SBRT to primary tumor, nephrectomy 4 weeks later. Sample: blood, taken from a patient whose treatment included radiotherapy and nephrectomy. All receptors come from a man aged 45-65 years with renal cell carcinoma.

This chain connects TRBV6-5 to TRBJ1-5; D unresolved. This CDR3 is 13 amino acids long. The V end lost 4 bases, the J end lost 3 bases, and 7 bases lay between the germline ends. The germline V gene has CDR1 MNHEY and CDR2 SVGAGI. The CDR3 here is CASSSITNQPQHF. CDR3 DNA: TGTGCCAGCAGTTCCATTACCAATCAGCCCCAGCATTTT.

This clone showed up many times. This chain uses TRBV5-1 with TRBJ1-6, with 8 bases matching TRBD1. This CDR3 region has 16 residues. The V segment lost 8 bases and the J segment 5 bases; nucleotides outside the gene matches: 12. The germline gives CDR1 SGHRS, CDR2 YFSETQ. The CDR3 region is CASKGLETGDNSPLHF. For the CDR3, the DNA is TGCGCCAGTAAAGGCCTGGAGACAGGGGATAATTCACCCCTCCACTTT.

This chain joins TRBV5-8 and TRBJ1-5; the D gene is possibly TRBD1 (5 bases). Per the germline V gene, CDR1 is SGHTS and CDR2 is YDEGEE. The CDR3 extends over 15 amino acids. V lost 1 base and J lost 2, with 10 bases in between. The DNA of the CDR3 is TGTGCCAGCAGCTTGATTGGGGCGGGCAATCAGCCCCAGCATTTT. Translated, it gives CASSLIGAGNQPQHF.

This chain links TRBV7-2 with TRBJ2-3; weak D call: TRBD1 (5 bases). The V gene's germline CDR1 is SGHTA and CDR2 FQGNSA. The CDR3 sequence is 13 residues long. Trimming took 1 base from V and 4 from J, leaving 6 bases between them. The CDR3 reads CASSLDRPDTQYF. The CDR3 DNA reads as TGTGCCAGCAGCTTAGACAGGCCAGATACGCAGTATTTT.

The V call is TRBV20-1, the J call TRBJ2-5, with D unresolved. Trimming took off 6 bases at V and 4 bases at J, with 6 bases between the two ends. The CDR3 sequence is 10 residues long. Looked up from germline, CDR1 is DFQATT and CDR2 is SNEGSKA (reference sequence). The CDR3 loop is CSARLETQYF. DNA of the CDR3: TGCAGTGCAAGATTAGAGACCCAGTACTTC.

The J gene is TRBJ2-5, the V gene TRBV9; 7 nucleotides line up with TRBD2. The V and J ends lost 4 bases and 1 base, in that order; junction bases with no gene match: 4. CDR3 size: 14 residues. Germline CDR1 is SGDLS and CDR2 is YYNGEE. CDR3 bases: TGTGCCAGCAGCCCATCGGGAGGCCAAGAGACCCAGTACTTC. It encodes CASSPSGGQETQYF.

The CDR3 nucleotides read TGTGCCAGCAGCGGGCAATCCGATACTAGCACAGATACGCAGTATTTT. Translation gives CASSGQSDTSTDTQYF. The V and J genes are TRBV9 and TRBJ2-3; D is ambiguous. Per the germline V gene, CDR1 is SGDLS and CDR2 is YYNGEE. The CDR3 contains 16 residues. V lost 3 bases to trimming and J lost 0 bases, with 14 bases between them.

The chain uses TRBV2 and TRBJ1-2; D uncertain. The germline CDR1 and CDR2 sequences are SNHLY and FYNNEI. Trimming pared 4 bases from V and 5 bases from J, leaving 11 bases between. The CDR3 sequence is 13 residues long. CDR3 residues: CASSAGEQYGYTF. The CDR3 nucleotides read TGTGCCAGCAGTGCCGGGGAGCAATATGGCTACACCTTC.

V gene TRBV4-1 combines with J gene TRBJ2-5; no clear D. The CDR3 contains 12 residues. The germline CDR1 and CDR2 sequences are MGHRA and YSYEKL. V lost 0 bases and J 5 bases, leaving 4 bases between the germline ends. The CDR3 DNA reads as TGCGCCAGCAGCCAAGATTGGGAGACCCAGTACTTC. Its translation is CASSQDWETQYF.

The J gene is TRBJ2-2, the V gene TRBV5-4; 9 nucleotides align to TRBD1. The trim removed 5 bases at V and 1 base at J, leaving 3 bases unmatched. The CDR3 contains 15 residues. Germline V gene lookup returns CDR1 SGHNT and CDR2 YYREEE (reference sequence). The CDR3 bases are TGTGCCAGCAGTCCGGACAGGGGGAACACCGGGGAGCTGTTTTTT. Amino acid sequence: CASSPDRGNTGELFF.

The genes are TRBV11-3 and TRBJ2-1, with TRBD2 matching over 9 bases. CDR1 is SGHNT, CDR2 YENEEA, per germline. The CDR3 runs 14 residues. The J segment lost 9 bases and the V segment lost 1 base, leaving 4 bases of the junction unmatched. This chain's CDR3 is CASSLASGVGEQFF. CDR3 DNA: TGTGCCAGCAGCTTAGCTAGCGGGGTAGGTGAGCAGTTCTTC. Combining the CDR3 with reference TRBV11-3 and TRBJ2-1 gives the whole variable domain EAGVVQSPRYKIIEKKQPVAFWCNPISGHNTLYWYLQNLGQGPELLIRYENEEAVDDSQLPKDRFSAERLKGVDSTLKIQPAELGDSAVYLCASSLASGVGEQFFGPGTRLTVL.

A remark on this clone: Other DNA sequences of this sample code for an identical CDR3. V is TRBV27 and J is TRBJ2-7; D unclear. There are 14 residues in the CDR3. The V gene's germline CDR1 is MNHEY and CDR2 SMNVEV (reference sequence). V was clipped by 2 bases and J by 0 bases, with 8 bases between them. The CDR3 DNA follows: TGTGCCAGCAGTTTAGGCGGAAGCTCCTACGAGCAGTACTTC. Residues: CASSLGGSSYEQYF.

The chain combines TRBV29-1 with TRBJ2-2; TRBD2 aligns across 8 bases. V lost 7 bases to trimming and J lost 6 bases; unmatched junction nucleotides: 13. This CDR3 contains 15 residues. Germline V gene data show CDR1 as SQVTM and CDR2 as ANQGSEA. CDR3 sequence (DNA): TGCAGCGCCCTGGGGGTAGCGGGATCGTCCGGGGAGCTGTTTTTT. It yields the protein CSALGVAGSSGELFF.

This clone was recorded a few times. This chain uses TRBV5-6 with TRBJ1-3; no reliable D call. The germline V gene has CDR1 SGHDT and CDR2 YYEEEE. The V end lost 4 bases, the J end lost 0 bases, and 11 bases lay between the germline ends. This CDR3 contains 15 residues. CDR3 nucleotide sequence: TGTGCCAGCAGCCGACTTGTTTACTCTGGAAACACCATATATTTT. It translates to CASSRLVYSGNTIYF.

This chain joins TRBV10-2 and TRBJ2-1; weak D call: TRBD2 (6 bases). The CDR3 has 13 residues. The germline V gene has CDR1 WSHSY and CDR2 SAAADI. V was cut by 6 bases and J by 0 bases, with 6 bases left in between. The CDR3 sequence is CASRDYSYNEQFF. CDR3 coding DNA: TGCGCCAGCAGGGACTACTCCTACAATGAGCAGTTCTTC.

The chain employs TRBV5-4 and TRBJ2-7; D is perhaps TRBD1 (6 bases). Germline values: CDR1 SGHNT, CDR2 YYREEE (reference sequence). V gave up 1 base and J gave up 2 bases, with 16 bases separating them. The CDR3 length is 16 residues. The CDR3, as DNA: TGTGCCAGCAGCTTGAACAAAGGAACAGGGCCCTACGAGCAGTACTTC. Translation gives CASSLNKGTGPYEQYF.

The chain links TRBV19 to TRBJ2-1, with 8 positions matching TRBD1. The CDR3 runs 13 residues. The germline V gene has CDR1 LNHDA and CDR2 SQIVND (reference sequence). The V and J ends lost 9 bases and 5 bases, in that order; junction bases with no gene match: 6. The chain's CDR3 is CASRDRRNNEQFF. The CDR3 region has the DNA TGTGCCAGCAGGGACAGGAGAAACAATGAGCAGTTCTTC.

The chain carries TRBV6-1 and TRBJ2-3; D is uncertain. The CDR3 consists of 15 residues. The V gene's germline CDR1 is MNHNS and CDR2 SASEGT. Trimming took 5 bases from V and 2 from J, leaving 14 bases between them. CDR3 nucleotide sequence: TGTGCCAGCAGTACCGCTACTTATCCCACAGATACGCAGTATTTT. Encoded protein: CASSTATYPTDTQYF.

Notes on this clone: This sample includes further DNA sequences coding for the same CDR3. V gene TRBV2 combines with J gene TRBJ2-5; TRBD2 is a possible D gene (6 bases). CDR3 size: 14 residues. Trimming left V 1 base short and J 5 bases short, with 11 bases between. From germline, CDR1 is SNHLY and CDR2 FYNNEI. For the CDR3, the DNA is TGTGCCAGCAGTGAAGTTCGGGGGACGGAGACCCAGTACTTC. Its translation: CASSEVRGTETQYF.

The chain joins TRBV6-5 to TRBJ2-2, with a possible D match to TRBD2 (5 bases). Germline values: CDR1 MNHEY, CDR2 SVGAGI. The length of the CDR3 is 15 residues. V lost 5 bases and J lost 6, with 16 bases in between. CDR3 DNA sequence: TGTGCCAGCAGTCGGACTTACGCGGTAGCCGGGGAGCTGTTTTTT. Amino acids: CASSRTYAVAGELFF.

The chain is built from TRBV5-4 and TRBJ2-3, with D unresolved. V lost 2 bases and J lost 6, with 4 bases in between. There are 11 residues in the CDR3. The germline CDR1 and CDR2 sequences are SGHNT and YYREEE (reference sequence). The DNA of the CDR3 is TGTGCCAGCAGCTTCCAGGATACGCAGTATTTT. The encoded protein is CASSFQDTQYF.

In its sample, this clone was seen once. The chain is built from TRBV4-2 and TRBJ1-2; D remains ambiguous. The CDR3 is made up of 15 amino acids. The V gene lost 1 base and the J gene lost 2 bases, with 11 bases spanning the gap. The germline V gene has CDR1 LGHNA and CDR2 YNFKEQ. CDR3 region: CASSQGEPGNYGYTF. The CDR3 nucleotides are TGTGCCAGCAGCCAAGGGGAACCGGGGAACTATGGCTACACCTTC.

The chain combines TRBV5-4 with TRBJ2-7; 15 nucleotides align to TRBD2. The CDR3 consists of 17 residues. Germline V lookup: CDR1 SGHNT, CDR2 YYREEE (reference sequence). V dropped 4 bases and J dropped 1; count of bases not matched to a gene: 6. The CDR3 sequence is CASSPRTSGGASYEQYF. The CDR3 nucleotides read TGTGCCAGCAGCCCGCGGACTAGCGGGGGGGCTTCCTACGAGCAGTACTTC.

The J gene is TRBJ2-7, the V gene TRBV4-1; D is uncertain. Per germline, CDR1 MGHRA and CDR2 YSYEKL. Trimming shortened V by 0 bases and J by 6 bases, and 9 bases separated the two germline ends. The CDR3 length is 13 residues. The chain's CDR3 is CASSQEGRTEQYF. CDR3 in DNA: TGCGCCAGCAGCCAAGAAGGCCGGACCGAGCAGTACTTC.

The chain uses TRBV5-4 and TRBJ2-1, with 7 positions matching TRBD2. CDR3 size: 16 residues. The germline V gene has CDR1 SGHNT and CDR2 YYREEE (reference sequence). Germline trimming cut 5 bases from V and 4 bases from J; bases unmatched to any gene: 12. CDR3 protein: CASSPGGQRGYNEQFF. CDR3 nucleotide sequence: TGTGCCAGCAGTCCCGGCGGGCAGCGGGGATACAATGAGCAGTTCTTC.

The chain has TRBV5-1 and TRBJ2-3; the match to TRBD1 covers 11 bases. The CDR3 runs 16 residues. Per germline, CDR1 SGHRS and CDR2 YFSETQ. Trimming at V came to 4 bases and at J to 1 base, leaving 5 bases not matched to a gene. This CDR3 is CASSVPGQGGTDTQYF. The CDR3 DNA follows: TGCGCCAGCAGCGTCCCGGGACAGGGGGGCACAGATACGCAGTATTTT.

The rearrangement uses TRBV29-1 and TRBJ2-3; D perhaps matches TRBD1 (5 bases). Germline CDR1 SQVTM, CDR2 ANQGSEA. The CDR3 is made up of 14 amino acids. Trimming shortened V by 4 bases and J by 3 bases, and 14 bases separated the two germline ends. CDR3 nucleotides: TGCAGCGTTGCTATCGGCAGGGTGACAGATACGCAGTATTTT. It specifies CSVAIGRVTDTQYF.

The chain has TRBV29-1 and TRBJ2-5; 10 bases fit TRBD2. This CDR3 has 13 amino acids. Germline V gene lookup returns CDR1 SQVTM and CDR2 ANQGSEA. V dropped 7 bases and J dropped 1; count of bases not matched to a gene: 3. The CDR3 sequence is CSASGRLQETQYF. The CDR3 DNA follows: TGCAGCGCTAGCGGGAGACTCCAAGAGACCCAGTACTTC.

The V call is TRBV7-2, the J call TRBJ2-7, with D unresolved. This CDR3 has 13 amino acids. Trimming shortened V by 5 bases and J by 0 bases, and 8 bases separated the two germline ends. In germline, CDR1 is SGHTA, CDR2 FQGNSA. Here the CDR3 DNA reads TGTGCCAGCAGCCAAGGGCCCTCCTACGAGCAGTACTTC. Protein product: CASSQGPSYEQYF. The variable domain in full, with the rest retrieved from reference TRBV7-2 and TRBJ2-7, is GAGVSQSPSNKVTEKGKDVELRCDPISGHTALYWYRQSLGQGLEFLIYFQGNSAPDKSGLPSDRFSAERTGGSVSTLTIQRTQQEDSAVYLCASSQGPSYEQYFGPGTRLTVT.

The gene calls are TRBV4-3 and TRBJ2-1; no reliable D call. The CDR3 covers 17 residues. Germline CDR1 LGHNA, CDR2 YSLEER. The V end lost 0 bases, the J end lost 1 base, and 13 bases lay between the germline ends. For the CDR3, the DNA is TGCGCCAGCAGCCAAGAAGCCCGCGTGCGGTCCTACAATGAGCAGTTCTTC. This sequence encodes CASSQEARVRSYNEQFF.